The 13 T cell receptor beta chains in this list originate from one sample, sequenced in a study of OX40 agonist ivuxolimab in advanced cancers. Some clones are missing from TCRdb's copy, which holds only in-frame ones; the method was immunoSEQ multiplex PCR. The sample holds roughly 100,000 clones, around nine tenths seen once. The sample in question was CD4+ or CD8+ T cells sorted from blood, obtained in a trial of the OX40 agonist ivuxolimab. The origin of the receptors is an adult with an advanced solid tumor such as melanoma, head and neck, liver or kidney cancer.

This rearrangement joins TRBV13 to TRBJ2-3; D is undetermined. This CDR3 spans 12 amino acids. Germline loops: CDR1 PRHDT, CDR2 FYEKMQ (reference sequence). The V end lost 3 bases, the J end lost 4 bases, and 5 bases lay between the germline ends. The DNA of the CDR3 is TGTGCCAGCAGCTTTTTCCCAGATACGCAGTATTTT. This gives the protein CASSFFPDTQYF. The whole variable domain, filled in from reference TRBV13 and TRBJ2-3, reads AAGVIQSPRHLIKEKRETATLKCYPIPRHDTVYWYQQGPGQDPQFLISFYEKMQSDKGSIPDRFSAQQFSDYHSELNMSSLELGDSALYFCASSFFPDTQYFGPGTRLTVL.

This clone was seen more than once but under ten times. A junction boundary mismatches the germline segment, possibly from a read error. This chain links TRBV7-3 with TRBJ1-1, with no clear D. The CDR3 loop spans 13 amino acids. Germline values: CDR1 SGHTA, CDR2 FQGTGA. The CDR3 sequence: CASSLSQFLSMSF. CDR3 coding DNA: TGTGCCAGCAGCTTATCCCAGTTTCTCTCAATGTCGTTT. Full variable domain (missing parts from reference TRBV7-3 and TRBJ1-1): GAGVSQTPSNKVTEKGKYVELRCDPISGHTALYWYRQSLGQGPEFLIYFQGTGAADDSGLPNDRFFAVRPEGSVSTLKIQRTERGDSAVYLCASSLSQFLSMSFGQGTRLTVV.

This clone was observed a single time. This sample includes further DNA sequences coding for the same CDR3. The V and J genes are TRBV5-1 and TRBJ2-1, with D tentatively TRBD1 (6 bases). Trimming cost V 4 bases and J 2 bases, with 10 bases left between them. Germline loops: CDR1 SGHRS, CDR2 YFSETQ. The CDR3 runs to 14 residues. CDR3 sequence: CASSLGQTYNEQFF. In DNA form, the CDR3 reads TGCGCCAGCAGCCTCGGACAGACCTACAATGAGCAGTTCTTC.

This clone turned up a few times. The chain employs TRBV2 and TRBJ1-6, with no clear D. The CDR3 is 12 residues long. The V end was cut by 5 bases, the J end by 10 bases, with 9 bases between. Looked up from germline, CDR1 is SNHLY and CDR2 is FYNNEI. CDR3 protein: CASSRQESPLHF. The CDR3 nucleotides are TGTGCCAGCAGTCGACAAGAATCACCCCTCCACTTT.

V gene TRBV6-6 combines with J gene TRBJ2-5, with a tentative D call TRBD2 (6 bases). This CDR3 spans 13 amino acids. V lost 6 bases and J lost 5, with 13 bases in between. Germline CDR1 is MNHNY and CDR2 is SVGAGI (reference sequence). The chain's CDR3 is CASRVSEGETQYF. CDR3 in DNA: TGTGCCAGCAGAGTATCGGAGGGGGAGACCCAGTACTTC.

The chain employs TRBV29-1 and TRBJ2-1; 8 bases match TRBD2. This CDR3 has 15 residues. The J segment lost 1 base and the V segment lost 5 bases, leaving 7 bases of the junction unmatched. Germline V lookup: CDR1 SQVTM, CDR2 ANQGSEA. DNA of the CDR3: TGCAGCGTTTTCTCCGGGAGGGAGTCCTACAATGAGCAGTTCTTC. It is translated as CSVFSGRESYNEQFF.

This chain joins TRBV11-2 and TRBJ2-3; 8 nucleotides match TRBD2. Germline V gene lookup returns CDR1 SGHAT and CDR2 FQNNGV. J was trimmed by 4 bases and V by 5 bases; bases with no gene match: 8. There are 15 residues in the CDR3. The CDR3 reads CASSISAGGADTQYF. The CDR3 DNA sequence: TGTGCCAGCAGCATTTCGGCGGGAGGCGCAGATACGCAGTATTTT.

V and J are TRBV18 and TRBJ2-2; weak D call: TRBD1 (6 bases). The germline CDR1 and CDR2 sequences are KGHSH and LQKENI. The V end was cut by 8 bases, the J end by 6 bases, with 10 bases between. The CDR3 sequence is 12 residues long. The CDR3 here is CASRTGPGELFF. CDR3 DNA sequence: TGTGCCAGCCGTACAGGGCCCGGGGAGCTGTTTTTT.

This chain joins TRBV16 and TRBJ2-1, with D unclear. The germline V and J ends were trimmed by 3 bases and 5 bases, with 14 bases remaining between them. There are 15 residues in the CDR3. The germline V gene has CDR1 KGHSY and CDR2 FQNENV. This CDR3 is CASSQPSRSNNEQFF. The CDR3 nucleotides are TGTGCCAGCAGCCAGCCGAGTAGGTCTAACAATGAGCAGTTCTTC.

This clone was seen more than once but under ten times. The chain uses TRBV19 and TRBJ2-3, with 7 bases that match TRBD1. Germline trimming cut 6 bases from V and 4 bases from J; bases unmatched to any gene: 4. This CDR3 has 13 amino acids. CDR1 is LNHDA, CDR2 SQIVND, per germline (reference sequence). The CDR3 region has the DNA TGTGCCAGTAGGGCGACAGGGCCAGATACGCAGTATTTT. As protein: CASRATGPDTQYF.

The chain has TRBV2 and TRBJ1-1; 7 positions match TRBD1. From germline, CDR1 is SNHLY and CDR2 FYNNEI. This CDR3 comprises 14 residues. V dropped 6 bases and J dropped 7; count of bases not matched to a gene: 11. CDR3 region: CASRELGTAGEAFF. For the CDR3, the DNA is TGTGCCAGCAGGGAACTCGGGACAGCCGGTGAAGCTTTCTTT.

The genes are TRBV6-1 and TRBJ1-3; TRBD1 is a possible D gene (5 bases). This CDR3 region has 12 residues. Germline CDR1 MNHNS, CDR2 SASEGT. Trimming stripped 6 bases from V and 14 bases from J, with 17 bases between. CDR3 bases: TGTGCCAGCAGGACACAGGTGGAGTCCTTATATTTT. It encodes CASRTQVESLYF.

This clone showed up just a few times. The chain has TRBV7-6 and TRBJ2-3; the D call may be TRBD1 or TRBD2 (5 bases each). CDR1 is SGHVS and CDR2 is FNYEAQ in the germline V gene. The CDR3 runs 15 residues. Trimming stripped 5 bases from V and 0 bases from J, with 12 bases between. Written as DNA, the CDR3 is TGTGCCAGCAGCGCCCCGGGACGGAGCACAGATACGCAGTATTTT. Translation: CASSAPGRSTDTQYF.